This T cell receptor (beta chain) was identified during a study of blood T cell repertoires in COVID-19. On the study more broadly: Sites across the United States, Italy and Spain contributed samples from acute and convalescent COVID-19.

The repertoire was sequenced with immunoSEQ multiplex PCR; TCRdb's copy has only in-frame clones and lacks some. Of 150,000 to 200,000 clones listed, 80% are singletons. The sequencing input was peripheral blood. The receptor was derived from a man in his 60s with acute or convalescent COVID-19.

CDR3 loop: CATSRDRLLAGYEQYF. CDR3 DNA sequence: TGTGCCACCAGCAGAGATAGGTTACTAGCCGGCTACGAGCAGTACTTC. The chain has TRBV15 and TRBJ2-7; TRBD2 is a possible D gene (6 bases). The germline V gene encodes CDR1 LNHNV and CDR2 YYDKDF (reference sequence). Trimming cost V 0 bases and J 3 bases, with 15 bases left between them. This CDR3 region has 16 residues.